The 23 T cell receptor beta chains given below trace back to one sample, sequenced in a study of T cells in Graves' hyperthyroidism and ophthalmopathy. It was RNA transcripts that yielded the amplified TCR beta CDR3 regions. The study used the HTBI primer set for a first-round RT-PCR of the TCR CDR3. TCRdb redid the calling of the multiplex PCR reads with MiXCR, one entry per CDR3 protein. The sample lists about 130,000 distinct CDR3 sequences; roughly a fifth were seen once. Sequencing was done on a sample of blood. The receptors come from a woman aged 50 to 60 with Graves' hyperthyroidism that later progressed to Graves' ophthalmopathy.

In this sample, this clonotype turned up many times. The J gene is TRBJ1-1, the V gene TRBV11-2, with unresolved D. CDR1 and CDR2 (germline): SGHAT, FQNNGV. Between the trimmed V and J ends, which lost 5 bases and 0 bases, there was a span of 10 bases. The CDR3 is made up of 14 amino acids. The CDR3 sequence: CASSQEHLNTEAFF. The CDR3 coding sequence is TGTGCCAGCAGCCAGGAACACCTGAACACTGAAGCTTTCTTT.

This clonotype was seen ten or more times. This chain connects TRBV12-3 or TRBV12-4 to TRBJ2-5, with TRBD2 as a possible D gene (6 bases). The CDR3 covers 14 residues. Deletions cut 4 bases from V and 2 bases from J, with 11 bases between. CDR3 region: CASSWSSAQETQYF. Here the CDR3 DNA reads TGTGCCAGCAGTTGGTCTAGCGCACAAGAGACCCAGTACTTC.

This clonotype was detected a few times. The chain employs TRBV7-2 and TRBJ2-1; 8 positions match TRBD2. The CDR3 sequence is 13 residues long. Per the germline V gene, CDR1 is SGHTA and CDR2 is FQGNSA. With 5 bases clipped from V and 8 bases from J, the junction kept 5 bases outside the gene matches. Here the CDR3 reads CASSRTSSDEQFF. CDR3 nucleotide sequence: TGTGCCAGCAGCCGGACTAGCTCAGATGAGCAGTTCTTC. Full variable domain (remainder filled in from reference TRBV7-2 and TRBJ2-1): GAGVSQSPSNKVTEKGKDVELRCDPISGHTALYWYRQSLGQGLEFLIYFQGNSAPDKSGLPSDRFSAERTGGSVSTLTIQRTQQEDSAVYLCASSRTSSDEQFFGPGTRLTVL.

This clonotype was picked up a small number of times. This chain joins TRBV27 and TRBJ2-1; TRBD2 agrees at 7 bases. V lost 6 bases, J lost 2 bases, and 7 bases stayed unmatched. This CDR3 region has 15 residues. The germline V gene encodes CDR1 MNHEY and CDR2 SMNVEV (reference sequence). CDR3 nucleotides: TGTGCCAGCAGAGACATCGGGGGGACCTACAATGAGCAGTTCTTC. This encodes CASRDIGGTYNEQFF.

This clonotype was recorded many times. The chain has TRBV5-5 and TRBJ2-1, with 8 bases identical to TRBD1. The CDR3 contains 16 residues. The germline CDR1 and CDR2 sequences are SGHKS and YYEKEE (reference sequence). V was clipped by 0 bases and J by 2 bases; unmatched bases: 4. CDR3 sequence: CASSLGTGLTYNEQFF. The DNA of the CDR3 is TGTGCCAGCAGCTTGGGGACAGGGTTAACCTACAATGAGCAGTTCTTC.

The sample holds many counts of this clonotype. V and J are TRBV28 and TRBJ2-1; 7 bases line up with TRBD1. The CDR3 covers 15 residues. Unmatched junction bases numbered 9, after V lost 6 bases and J lost 4 bases. Germline V gene data show CDR1 as MDHEN and CDR2 as SYDVKM. CDR3: CASSTGTGVYNEQFF. CDR3 in DNA: TGTGCCAGCAGCACCGGAACAGGGGTGTACAATGAGCAGTTCTTC.

There are many counts of this clonotype. The chain is built from TRBV5-6 and TRBJ2-3, with D possibly TRBD2 on 5 matching bases. Germline V gene lookup returns CDR1 SGHDT and CDR2 YYEEEE. CDR3 length: 15 amino acids. Trimming removed 2 bases from V and 7 bases from J, with 17 bases in between. The DNA for the CDR3 is TGTGCCAGCAGCTTCGGATGGCTAGCCGAAAATACGCAGTATTTT. It codes for CASSFGWLAENTQYF. Based on the CDR3 plus reference TRBV5-6 and TRBJ2-3, the full variable domain is DAGVTQSPTHLIKTRGQQVTLRCSPKSGHDTVSWYQQALGQGPQFIFQYYEEEERQRGNFPDRFSGHQFPNYSSELNVNALLLGDSALYLCASSFGWLAENTQYFGPGTRLTVL.

This clonotype came up many times. CDR3: CASSTRDSSYEQYF. The CDR3 DNA is TGTGCCAGCAGCACCCGGGACAGTTCCTACGAGCAGTACTTC. The chain has TRBV7-9 and TRBJ2-7; 7 nucleotides line up with TRBD1. J lost 1 base, V lost 5 bases, and 5 bases had no gene match. In germline, CDR1 is SEHNR, CDR2 FQNEAQ (reference sequence). The CDR3 is made up of 14 amino acids.

Turning to this clonotype: A much larger clone lies one base from this, so it may be a read error. The chain combines TRBV19 with TRBJ2-1; TRBD2 might be the D (7 bases). The tail of the sequence fits TRBJ2-7 better, so the J call may be wrong. This CDR3 is 16 amino acids long. CDR1 and CDR2 from the germline V gene are LNHDA and SQIVND (reference sequence). The CDR3 nucleotides read TGTGCCAGTAGCCCTCGGGGGGCAAGGGCTGGCAATGAGCAGTACTTC. Its translation: CASSPRGARAGNEQYF.

This clonotype was seen a handful of times. The chain is built from TRBV27 and TRBJ2-3; TRBD1 agrees at 9 bases. Germline V lookup: CDR1 MNHEY, CDR2 SMNVEV (reference sequence). V shed 6 bases and J 5 bases; nucleotides not matched to a gene: 6. The CDR3 length is 14 residues. The CDR3 DNA reads as TGTGCCAGCAGCCAGGACAGGGGTGAAGATACGCAGTATTTT. Translation: CASSQDRGEDTQYF.

This clonotype was observed many times. The chain links TRBV27 to TRBJ1-5; 7 bases fit TRBD1. The CDR3 contains 16 residues. The trim removed 5 bases at V and 7 bases at J, leaving 14 bases unmatched. CDR1 MNHEY and CDR2 SMNVEV come from the germline V gene (reference sequence). The CDR3: CASSVYRGGAGQPQHF. The CDR3 nucleotides read TGTGCCAGCAGTGTCTACAGGGGAGGGGCTGGACAGCCCCAGCATTTT.

There are many counts of this clonotype. The chain employs TRBV20-1 and TRBJ1-5; D gene ambiguous. The germline V gene encodes CDR1 DFQATT and CDR2 SNEGSKA (reference sequence). Trimming left V 2 bases short and J 7 bases short, with 12 bases between. The CDR3 spans 13 residues. The CDR3: CSARSGFDQPQHF. CDR3 in DNA: TGCAGTGCTAGATCGGGCTTCGACCAGCCCCAGCATTTT.

In its sample, this clonotype was seen many times. The chain combines TRBV6-1 with TRBJ1-1; tentatively, D is TRBD1 (6 bases). Between the trimmed V and J ends, which lost 5 bases and 4 bases, there was a span of 11 bases. The length of the CDR3 is 13 residues. Per germline, CDR1 MNHNS and CDR2 SASEGT. The CDR3 coding sequence is TGTGCCAGCAGTTACAGGGTTGTCACTGAAGCTTTCTTT. Translated: CASSYRVVTEAFF.

This clonotype was seen repeatedly, ten times or more. The genes are TRBV6-1 and TRBJ2-7; D is possibly TRBD1 or TRBD2 (5 bases each). The V gene lost 6 bases and the J gene lost 6 bases, with 12 bases spanning the gap. The CDR3 has 12 residues. Germline-derived CDR1 and CDR2 are MNHNS and SASEGT. CDR3 coding DNA: TGTGCCAGCAGGGGGACCGCCCCCGAGCAGTACTTC. Its translation: CASRGTAPEQYF.

This chain connects TRBV2 to TRBJ2-5, with no clear D. This CDR3 has 15 residues. The V end was cut by 4 bases, the J end by 2 bases, with 14 bases between. Germline CDR1 reads SNHLY; CDR2 reads FYNNEI. Written as DNA, the CDR3 is TGTGCCAGCAGTGCGGTGAAGACACATCAAGAGACCCAGTACTTC. This translates into CASSAVKTHQETQYF.

On this clonotype: A much larger clone differs by one base, so this may be a read error. The chain joins TRBV18 to TRBJ1-5, with D perhaps TRBD1 (6 bases). The germline gives CDR1 KGHSH, CDR2 LQKENI. The CDR3 consists of 17 residues. The CDR3 is CASSTDRPRAGNQPRHF. For the CDR3, the DNA is TGTGCCAGCTCAACCGACAGGCCCCGTGCAGGCAATCAGCCCCGGCATTTT.

This clonotype was seen repeatedly, ten times or more. CDR3 bases: TGTGCCAGCAGTGAAACAGGGCACTATGGCTACACCTTC. Residues: CASSETGHYGYTF. This chain joins TRBV6-1 and TRBJ1-2, with D perhaps TRBD1 (6 bases). This CDR3 comprises 13 residues. The ends were cut back, 2 bases at V and 3 bases at J, with 7 bases in the middle. Per germline, CDR1 MNHNS and CDR2 SASEGT.

This clonotype was seen ten or more times. This chain connects TRBV6-1 to TRBJ1-6, with 9 bases lining up with TRBD1. CDR3 length: 13 amino acids. V was clipped by 7 bases and J by 10 bases; unmatched bases: 5. CDR1 MNHNS and CDR2 SASEGT come from the germline V gene. For the CDR3, the DNA is TGTGCCAGCAAAAGGACAGGGGAATCACCCCTCCACTTT. This sequence encodes CASKRTGESPLHF.

Ten or more counts support this clonotype. The rearrangement links TRBV18 to TRBJ1-3; D is ambiguous. There are 15 residues in the CDR3. The V and J ends lost 3 bases and 0 bases respectively, with 9 bases between them. The germline gives CDR1 KGHSH, CDR2 LQKENI. The CDR3 region has the DNA TGTGCCAGCTCACCTCAGGAACTCTCTGGAAACACCATATATTTT. This gives the protein CASSPQELSGNTIYF.

Only a few counts were recorded for this clonotype. V usage is TRBV11-3 and J usage is TRBJ2-1, with unresolved D. V was shortened by 5 bases and J by 9 bases, with 8 bases between the two germline ends. The CDR3 is 11 residues long. Per germline, CDR1 SGHNT and CDR2 YENEEA. CDR3 sequence reads: CASSDAVEQFF. CDR3 nucleotides: TGTGCCAGCAGCGACGCTGTTGAGCAGTTCTTC.

Points on this clonotype: One base away lies a much larger clone, so this may be a sequencing read error. This chain joins TRBV20-1 and TRBJ1-1; tentatively, D is TRBD1 (5 bases). The V end was cut by 7 bases, the J end by 11 bases, with 23 bases between. The CDR3 is 13 amino acids. Per the germline V gene, CDR1 is DFQATT and CDR2 is SNEGSKA (reference sequence). The CDR3 DNA sequence: TGCAGTGGTAGGGCCCACCAGGGTAAAGGGGCTTTCTTT. This translates into CSGRAHQGKGAFF.

In this sample, this clonotype turned up a few times. The chain links TRBV3-1 to TRBJ2-7, with 9 bases identical to TRBD1. Germline V gene lookup returns CDR1 LGHDT and CDR2 YNNKEL (reference sequence). This CDR3 region has 15 residues. J gave up 2 bases and V 4 bases, and 6 bases lay outside the gene matches. DNA for the CDR3: TGTGCCAGCAGCCCGGGGACAGGGAGGGCCTACGAGCAGTACTTC. This codes for CASSPGTGRAYEQYF.

This chain uses TRBV7-3 with TRBJ1-2, with a weak D call TRBD1 (5 bases). Germline V gene lookup returns CDR1 SGHTA and CDR2 FQGTGA. Trimming stripped 5 bases from V and 4 bases from J, with 14 bases between. CDR3 length: 14 amino acids. The CDR3 reads CASSPSDSSYGYTF. In nucleotides, the CDR3 is TGTGCCAGCAGCCCGTCTGACAGCTCCTATGGCTACACCTTC.